This TCR beta chain was captured by sequencing in a study of patients and donors after allogeneic stem cell transplantation. TCRdb called the RT-PCR reads again in MiXCR, with one record for every CDR3 protein. The sample consists of 900,000 to 1,000,000 distinct CDR3 sequences, approximately 18% of them appearing once. This clonotype was detected a few times. The receptor was derived from a human donor who was either an allogeneic HSCT recipient or a stem cell or donor lymphocyte infusion donor (not recorded which). It is not recorded whose cells these are; they may come from a transplant donor. The sequenced material came from blood, either unsorted or a sorted T cell fraction (not recorded which).

CDR3 protein: CASSSPPGTIPAEQFF. CDR3 sequence (DNA): TGTGCCAGCAGCTCCCCCCCCGGGACCATACCAGCTGAGCAGTTCTTC. This rearrangement joins TRBV7-9 to TRBJ2-1; tentatively, D is TRBD1 or TRBD2 (5 bases each). There are 16 residues in the CDR3. Looked up from germline, CDR1 is SEHNR and CDR2 is FQNEAQ (reference sequence). Trimming stripped 4 bases from V and 9 bases from J, with 22 bases between.